A single sample is the source of the 28 T cell receptor beta chains below, sequenced in a study of cytomegalovirus exposure and HLA in healthy donors (TCRdb year 2017). Libraries came from the immunoSEQ multiplex PCR assay. A mixture of 60 forward primers for TCR Vbeta segments and 13 reverse primers for TCR Jbeta segments was used in the multiplex PCR. The table comes from immuneACCESS by way of TCRdb, which keeps in-frame sequences with V and J called. Part of the clones is missing from these tables; in studies checked, under half for an unresolved V gene and the rest for unknown reasons. Within this sample are around 130,000 clones, with around 80% of them counted one time only. The leading ten clones occupy 2% to 3% of the sample. Source material: PBMCs. Source of these receptors: a man aged 50-59 years in good health and CMV-seronegative.

DNA of the CDR3: TGCGCCAGCAGCCGAGGCCGGGGGGCGGTAGATACGCAGTATTTT. Its translation is CASSRGRGAVDTQYF. This chain uses TRBV4-1 with TRBJ2-3, with D possibly being TRBD2 (7 bases). Germline V gene lookup returns CDR1 MGHRA and CDR2 YSYEKL. V was clipped by 4 bases and J by 5 bases, with 16 bases between them. This CDR3 region has 15 residues.

This chain connects TRBV7-9 to TRBJ1-4; maybe TRBD1 (6 bases). The CDR3 spans 16 residues. Germline V lookup: CDR1 SEHNR, CDR2 FQNEAQ (reference sequence). The V end lost 4 bases, the J end lost 8 bases, and 20 bases lay between the germline ends. The DNA of the CDR3 is TGTGCCAGCAGCTACCGCCGGGGGGGCAGGGACGAAAAACTGTTTTTT. Protein sequence: CASSYRRGGRDEKLFF.

V gene TRBV5-8 combines with J gene TRBJ1-1; 7 positions match TRBD1. The CDR3 length is 15 residues. With V trimmed by 4 bases and J by 2 bases, 8 bases remained unmatched. Looked up from germline, CDR1 is SGHTS and CDR2 is YDEGEE. CDR3 nucleotide sequence: TGTGCCAGCAGCCTCGGGACAGCTAGAAACACTGAAGCTTTCTTT. It is translated as CASSLGTARNTEAFF.

V usage is TRBV18 and J usage is TRBJ1-4; no clear D gene. Between the trimmed V and J ends, which lost 3 bases and 3 bases, there was a span of 14 bases. From germline, CDR1 is KGHSH and CDR2 LQKENI. This CDR3 is 16 amino acids long. CDR3 bases: TGTGCCAGCTCACCGACGGGAATAGCAGCTAATGAAAAACTGTTTTTT. Residues: CASSPTGIAANEKLFF.

V gene TRBV7-2 combines with J gene TRBJ1-5; D gene unclear. Germline assignment: CDR1 SGHTA and CDR2 FQGNSA. The V gene lost 1 base and the J gene lost 6 bases, with 10 bases spanning the gap. This CDR3 spans 14 amino acids. The DNA of the CDR3 is TGTGCCAGCAGCTTAGGGAGGAAGGGTCAGCCCCAGCATTTT. Translating gives CASSLGRKGQPQHF. Supplemented by reference TRBV7-2 and TRBJ1-5, the full variable domain reads GAGVSQSPSNKVTEKGKDVELRCDPISGHTALYWYRQSLGQGLEFLIYFQGNSAPDKSGLPSDRFSAERTGGSVSTLTIQRTQQEDSAVYLCASSLGRKGQPQHFGDGTRLSIL.

This chain uses TRBV2 with TRBJ1-5; D is ambiguous. Trimming cost V 6 bases and J 6 bases, with 12 bases left between them. The CDR3 contains 13 residues. CDR1 SNHLY and CDR2 FYNNEI come from the germline V gene. CDR3 in amino acids: CASSPPEGQPQHF. The DNA of the CDR3 is TGTGCCAGCAGCCCACCCGAGGGTCAGCCCCAGCATTTT. Variable domain in full (rest from reference TRBV2 and TRBJ1-5): EPEVTQTPSHQVTQMGQEVILRCVPISNHLYFYWYRQILGQKVEFLVSFYNNEISEKSEIFDDQFSVERPDGSNFTLKIRSTKLEDSAMYFCASSPPEGQPQHFGDGTRLSIL.

The chain combines TRBV5-3 with TRBJ2-2; 7 nucleotides align to TRBD1. TRBV5-3 is an ORF for which the function is uncertain. V was clipped by 2 bases and J by 2 bases; unmatched bases: 12. The length of the CDR3 is 18 residues. The CDR3: CARSLSCRTGRNTGELFF. In DNA form, the CDR3 reads TGTGCCAGAAGCTTAAGTTGTCGGACAGGTAGAAACACCGGGGAGCTGTTTTTT.

The chain joins TRBV6-1 to TRBJ1-5, with D hard to call. The CDR3 contains 14 residues. Germline loops: CDR1 MNHNS, CDR2 SASEGT. Between the trimmed V and J ends, which lost 5 bases and 3 bases, there was a span of 11 bases. For the CDR3, the DNA is TGTGCCAGCAGTCACCGGGTCACCAATCAGCCCCAGCATTTT. This codes for CASSHRVTNQPQHF.

This clone occurred a few times. The sample carries other DNA sequences with the same CDR3. CDR3 sequence (DNA): TGTGCCAGCAGTTTATACAGAAGGGGCACTGAAGCTTTCTTT. Its translation: CASSLYRRGTEAFF. The chain uses TRBV27 and TRBJ1-1; perhaps TRBD1 as D (5 bases). The germline V and J ends were trimmed by 1 base and 4 bases, with 10 bases remaining between them. The CDR3 extends over 14 amino acids. Germline CDR1 is MNHEY and CDR2 is SMNVEV (reference sequence).

This rearrangement joins TRBV21-1 to TRBJ1-2; the D call in the table, TRBD1, was not verified against the DNA. TRBV21-1 is noted as a pseudogene. The CDR3 has 16 residues. The CDR3 sequence is CASSKVRTGRNYGYTF. The CDR3 DNA is TGTGCCAGCAGCAAAGTAAGGACAGGGAGAAACTATGGCTACACCTTC.

The rearrangement joins TRBV5-1 to TRBJ2-3; 9 positions match TRBD2. This CDR3 region has 15 residues. V shed 4 bases and J 4 bases; nucleotides not matched to a gene: 7. Germline V gene lookup returns CDR1 SGHRS and CDR2 YFSETQ. The CDR3 region is CASSRGGGAPDTQYF. In DNA, the CDR3 is TGCGCCAGCAGCCGAGGCGGGGGGGCCCCAGATACGCAGTATTTT.

The V call is TRBV5-6, the J call TRBJ2-5; TRBD2 matches 9 bases. The V segment lost 0 bases and the J segment 0 bases; nucleotides outside the gene matches: 6. The length of the CDR3 is 17 residues. CDR1 is SGHDT and CDR2 is YYEEEE in the germline V gene. CDR3 amino acids: CASSLAASGEYQETQYF. The CDR3 DNA is TGTGCCAGCAGCTTGGCGGCTAGCGGGGAGTACCAAGAGACCCAGTACTTC.

V usage is TRBV2 and J usage is TRBJ1-5; no definite D call. This CDR3 spans 15 amino acids. V dropped 5 bases and J dropped 1 base, with 12 bases sitting between them. Germline loops: CDR1 SNHLY, CDR2 FYNNEI. CDR3 sequence: CASSTPLLSNQPQHF. The DNA of the CDR3 is TGTGCCAGCAGTACCCCACTGCTAAGCAATCAGCCCCAGCATTTT.

V is TRBV9 and J is TRBJ2-1; 13 bases are a match to TRBD2. V dropped 2 bases and J dropped 7; count of bases not matched to a gene: 3. This CDR3 comprises 15 residues. CDR1 and CDR2 (germline): SGDLS, YYNGEE. CDR3 nucleotides: TGTGCCAGCAGCGTGGGGACTAGCGGGGTTAATGAGCAGTTCTTC. Translating gives CASSVGTSGVNEQFF.

V is TRBV4-1 and J is TRBJ1-1; D is undetermined. The germline V gene encodes CDR1 MGHRA and CDR2 YSYEKL. V lost 3 bases and J lost 2, with 13 bases in between. The CDR3 has 15 amino acids. The CDR3 loop reads CASSHRSGLNTEAFF. Written as DNA, the CDR3 is TGCGCCAGCAGCCACCGTTCCGGACTTAACACTGAAGCTTTCTTT.

The chain uses TRBV5-6 and TRBJ2-7; TRBD2 matches 7 bases. V shed 4 bases, J shed 6 bases, and the junction held 10 bases outside the gene matches. The CDR3 spans 14 residues. Per the germline V gene, CDR1 is SGHDT and CDR2 is YYEEEE. CDR3 loop: CASSPVGRGGEQYF. CDR3 nucleotide sequence: TGTGCCAGCAGCCCAGTAGGACGCGGGGGCGAGCAGTACTTC.

This clone has just a few counts. The chain joins TRBV6-1 to TRBJ1-1; D is perhaps TRBD1 (5 bases). Germline values: CDR1 MNHNS, CDR2 SASEGT. V shed 3 bases and J shed 1 base, with 24 bases lying between them. The CDR3 runs to 19 residues. CDR3 amino acids: CASSDMNILAGPQNTEAFF. The DNA of the CDR3 is TGTGCCAGCAGTGACATGAATATTTTGGCGGGGCCCCAGAACACTGAAGCTTTCTTT.

The chain joins TRBV14 to TRBJ2-1, with 11 bases fitting TRBD2. Germline V CDR1 and CDR2: SGHDN, FVKESK. The CDR3 extends over 17 amino acids. J lost 6 bases, V lost 0 bases, and 7 bases had no gene match. CDR3 sequence reads: CASSQDTLAGGRNEQFF. In DNA, the CDR3 is TGTGCCAGCAGCCAAGATACGCTAGCGGGGGGTCGCAATGAGCAGTTCTTC.

The rearrangement links TRBV30 to TRBJ1-4, with 7 bases identical to TRBD1. The CDR3 consists of 15 residues. CDR1 is GTSNPN, CDR2 SVGIG, per germline (reference sequence). With V trimmed by 1 base and J by 7 bases, 9 bases remained unmatched. CDR3 amino acids: CAWSDLDREPEKLFF. Written as DNA, the CDR3 is TGTGCCTGGAGTGACCTCGACAGGGAACCTGAAAAACTGTTTTTT.

This chain links TRBV6-1 with TRBJ2-5, with TRBD1 identical over 7 bases. The DNA end favors TRBJ2-7, so the J call may be wrong. CDR3 size: 14 residues. Germline values: CDR1 MNHNS, CDR2 SASEGT. The chain's CDR3 is CASIQSTGSYEQYF. For the CDR3, the DNA is TGTGCCAGCATCCAATCGACAGGGTCGTACGAGCAGTACTTC.

The chain is built from TRBV19 and TRBJ1-2; TRBD1 agrees at 7 bases. Germline V gives CDR1 LNHDA, CDR2 SQIVND (reference sequence). The CDR3 contains 13 residues. J was trimmed by 8 bases and V by 2 bases; bases with no gene match: 5. In nucleotides, the CDR3 is TGTGCCAGTAGTATAAGGGGGCTCGGCGGCTACACCTTC. This gives the protein CASSIRGLGGYTF.

This chain connects TRBV9 to TRBJ2-4, with TRBD1 matching 7 bases. CDR3 size: 15 residues. The V and J ends lost 0 bases and 8 bases, in that order; junction bases with no gene match: 8. Germline-derived CDR1 and CDR2 are SGDLS and YYNGEE. The CDR3 sequence is CASSVDETGSYIQYF. CDR3 in DNA: TGTGCCAGCAGCGTAGATGAGACAGGGAGTTACATTCAGTACTTC.

V and J are TRBV2 and TRBJ1-5; D might be TRBD1 (6 bases). The CDR3 spans 15 residues. V lost 4 bases and J 2 bases, leaving 12 bases between the germline ends. Per germline, CDR1 SNHLY and CDR2 FYNNEI. The CDR3 DNA reads TGTGCCAGCAGTGGGAGGGGGGGTGGCAATCAGCCCCAGCATTTT. Residues: CASSGRGGGNQPQHF.

The genes are TRBV5-1 and TRBJ1-6, with D unclear. The germline V gene has CDR1 SGHRS and CDR2 YFSETQ. V was cut by 0 bases and J by 7 bases, with 5 bases left in between. The CDR3 is made up of 13 amino acids. In DNA form, the CDR3 reads TGCGCCAGCAGCTTGGGAGGAAATTCACCCCTCCACTTT. Translated: CASSLGGNSPLHF.

The chain couples TRBV30 to TRBJ1-2; 8 nucleotides line up with TRBD1. Per the germline V gene, CDR1 is GTSNPN and CDR2 is SVGIG (reference sequence). This CDR3 has 13 amino acids. Trimming removed 1 base from V and 6 bases from J; junction bases left unmatched: 4. CDR3 sequence: CAWSGGQGNGYTF. The CDR3 nucleotides are TGTGCCTGGAGTGGCGGACAGGGCAATGGCTACACCTTC.

The chain uses TRBV19 and TRBJ1-2; 7 bases line up with TRBD1. The germline CDR1 and CDR2 sequences are LNHDA and SQIVND (reference sequence). With 5 bases clipped from V and 5 bases from J, the junction kept 8 bases outside the gene matches. The CDR3 runs 14 residues. The CDR3 DNA sequence: TGTGCCAGTAGTGTCACAGGGGCGGGGTATGGCTACACCTTC. Protein product: CASSVTGAGYGYTF.

The chain employs TRBV9 and TRBJ2-3, with 7 bases matching TRBD2. The CDR3 runs to 14 residues. CDR1 SGDLS and CDR2 YYNGEE come from the germline V gene. Losses at the gene ends were 3 bases for V and 4 bases for J; bases not matched to a gene: 5. CDR3: CASSDGEGSDTQYF. The DNA of the CDR3 is TGTGCCAGCAGCGACGGGGAGGGCTCAGATACGCAGTATTTT.

The chain joins TRBV9 to TRBJ1-4; 8 positions agree with TRBD1. V lost 4 bases and J lost 5; bases outside the gene matches: 7. CDR1 is SGDLS and CDR2 is YYNGEE in the germline V gene. There are 15 residues in the CDR3. The CDR3 spells CASSLRTGSNEKLFF. CDR3 bases: TGTGCCAGCAGCCTTAGGACAGGGTCAAATGAAAAACTGTTTTTT.